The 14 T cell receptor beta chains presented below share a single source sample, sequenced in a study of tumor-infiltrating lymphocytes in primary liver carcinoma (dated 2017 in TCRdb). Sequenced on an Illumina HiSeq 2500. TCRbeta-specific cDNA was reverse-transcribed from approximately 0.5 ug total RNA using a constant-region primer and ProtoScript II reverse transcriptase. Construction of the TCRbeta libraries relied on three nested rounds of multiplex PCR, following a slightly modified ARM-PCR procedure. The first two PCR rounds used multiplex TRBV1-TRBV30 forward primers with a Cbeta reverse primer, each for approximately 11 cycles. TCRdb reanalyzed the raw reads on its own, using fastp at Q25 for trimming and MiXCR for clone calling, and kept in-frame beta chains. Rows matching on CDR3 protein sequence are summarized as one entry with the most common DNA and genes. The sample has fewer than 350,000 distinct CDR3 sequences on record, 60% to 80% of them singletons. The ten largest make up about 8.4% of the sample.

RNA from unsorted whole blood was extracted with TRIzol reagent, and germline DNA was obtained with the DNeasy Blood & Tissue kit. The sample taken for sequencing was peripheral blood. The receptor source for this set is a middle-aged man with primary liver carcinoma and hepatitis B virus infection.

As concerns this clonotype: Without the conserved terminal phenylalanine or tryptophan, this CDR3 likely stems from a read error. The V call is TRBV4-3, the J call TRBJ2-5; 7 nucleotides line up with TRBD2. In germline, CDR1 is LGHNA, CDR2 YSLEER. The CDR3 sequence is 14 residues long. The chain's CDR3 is CASSQNWGGEIQYL. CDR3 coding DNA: TGCGCCAGCAGCCAAAACTGGGGGGGGGAGATCCAGTACCTC.

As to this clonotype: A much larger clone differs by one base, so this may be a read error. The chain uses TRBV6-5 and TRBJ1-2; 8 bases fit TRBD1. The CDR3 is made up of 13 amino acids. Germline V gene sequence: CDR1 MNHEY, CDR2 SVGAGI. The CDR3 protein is CAGRSDRGYGYTF. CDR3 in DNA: TGTGCCGGCAGGTCCGACAGGGGATATGGCTACACCTTC.

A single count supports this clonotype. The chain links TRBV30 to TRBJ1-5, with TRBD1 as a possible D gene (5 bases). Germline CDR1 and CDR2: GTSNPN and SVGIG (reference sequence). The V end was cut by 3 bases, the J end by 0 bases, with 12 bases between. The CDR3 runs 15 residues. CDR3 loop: CAWRQGTGSNQPQHF. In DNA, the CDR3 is TGTGCCTGGAGGCAGGGAACCGGTAGCAATCAGCCCCAGCATTTT. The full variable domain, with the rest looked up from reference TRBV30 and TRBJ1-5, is SQTIHQWPATLVQPVGSPLSLECTVEGTSNPNLYWYRQAAGRGLQLLFYSVGIGQISSEVPQNLSASRPQDRQFILSSKKLLLSDSGFYLCAWRQGTGSNQPQHFGDGTRLSIL.

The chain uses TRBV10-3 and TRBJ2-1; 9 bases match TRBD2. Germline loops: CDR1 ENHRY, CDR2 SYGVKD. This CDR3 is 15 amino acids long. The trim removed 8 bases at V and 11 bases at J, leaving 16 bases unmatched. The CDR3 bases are TGTGCCATCTGGGACCAGACTAGCGGTGATCTGAAGCAGTTCTTC. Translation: CAIWDQTSGDLKQFF.

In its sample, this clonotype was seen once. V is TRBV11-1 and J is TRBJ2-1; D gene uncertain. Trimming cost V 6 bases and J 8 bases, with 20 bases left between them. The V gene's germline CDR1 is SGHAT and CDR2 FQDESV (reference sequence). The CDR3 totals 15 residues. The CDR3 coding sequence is TGTGCCAGCAGGATAGCTAACGGAGATCGCGATGAGCAGTTCTTC. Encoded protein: CASRIANGDRDEQFF.

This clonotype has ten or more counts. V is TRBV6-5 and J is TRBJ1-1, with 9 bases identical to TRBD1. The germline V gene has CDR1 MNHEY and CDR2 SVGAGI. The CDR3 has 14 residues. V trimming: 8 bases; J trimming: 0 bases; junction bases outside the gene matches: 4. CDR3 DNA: TGTGCCAGCGGAGGACAGGGGATGAACACTGAAGCTTTCTTT. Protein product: CASGGQGMNTEAFF.

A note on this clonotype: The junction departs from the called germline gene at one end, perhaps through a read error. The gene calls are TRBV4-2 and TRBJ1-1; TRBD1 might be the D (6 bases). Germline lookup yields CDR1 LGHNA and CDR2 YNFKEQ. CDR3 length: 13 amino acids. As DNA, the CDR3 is TGTGCCAACAGCTCCCGGGACAAGGGTGAAGCTTTCTTT. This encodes CANSSRDKGEAFF.

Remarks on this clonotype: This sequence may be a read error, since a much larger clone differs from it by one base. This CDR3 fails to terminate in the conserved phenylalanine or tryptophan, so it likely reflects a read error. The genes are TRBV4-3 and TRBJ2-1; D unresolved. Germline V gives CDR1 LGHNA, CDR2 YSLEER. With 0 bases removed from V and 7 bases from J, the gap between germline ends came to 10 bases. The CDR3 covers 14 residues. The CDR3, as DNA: TGCGCCAGCAGCCAAGATTGGGTAGCTAATGAGCAGTTCATC. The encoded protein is CASSQDWVANEQFI.

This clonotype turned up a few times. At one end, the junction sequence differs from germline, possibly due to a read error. CDR3 sequence: CAISPRHLEVGYTF. The CDR3 bases are TGTGCCATCAGCCCTCGACACCTGGAGGTCGGCTACACCTTC. The chain combines TRBV5-6 with TRBJ1-2; D remains ambiguous. Germline V CDR1 and CDR2: SGHDT, YYEEEE. The CDR3 totals 14 residues.

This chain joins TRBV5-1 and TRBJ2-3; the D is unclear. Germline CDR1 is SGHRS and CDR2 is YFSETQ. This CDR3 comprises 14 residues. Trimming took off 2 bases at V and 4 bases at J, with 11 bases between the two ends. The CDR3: CASSLGQWSDTQYF. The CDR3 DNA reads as TGCGCCAGCAGCTTAGGGCAGTGGTCAGATACGCAGTATTTT.

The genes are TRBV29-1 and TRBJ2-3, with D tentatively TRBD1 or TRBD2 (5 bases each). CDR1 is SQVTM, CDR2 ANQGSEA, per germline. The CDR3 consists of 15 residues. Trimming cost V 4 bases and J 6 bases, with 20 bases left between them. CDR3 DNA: TGCAGCGTTGCCTCAACTAGTTTTGAGGGGGATACGCAGTATTTT. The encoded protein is CSVASTSFEGDTQYF.

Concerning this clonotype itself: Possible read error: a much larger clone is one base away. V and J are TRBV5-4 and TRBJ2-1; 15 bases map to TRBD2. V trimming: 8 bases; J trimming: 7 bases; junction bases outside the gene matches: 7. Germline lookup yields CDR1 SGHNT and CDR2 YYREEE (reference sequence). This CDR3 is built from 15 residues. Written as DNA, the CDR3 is TGTGCCAGGAGCCTAGGACTAGCGGGAGGGAATGAGCAGTTCTTC. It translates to CARSLGLAGGNEQFF. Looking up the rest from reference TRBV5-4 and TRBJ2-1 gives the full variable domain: ETGVTQSPTHLIKTRGQQVTLRCSSQSGHNTVSWYQQALGQGPQFIFQYYREEENGRGNFPPRFSGLQFPNYSSELNVNALELDDSALYLCARSLGLAGGNEQFFGPGTRLTVL.

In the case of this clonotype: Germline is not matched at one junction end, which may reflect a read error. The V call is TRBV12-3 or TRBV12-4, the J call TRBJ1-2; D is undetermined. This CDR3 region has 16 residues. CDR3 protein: CGSSLGGPESPAGYTF. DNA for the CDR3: TGTGGCAGCAGTTTGGGAGGACCTGAAAGCCCGGCAGGCTACACCTTC.

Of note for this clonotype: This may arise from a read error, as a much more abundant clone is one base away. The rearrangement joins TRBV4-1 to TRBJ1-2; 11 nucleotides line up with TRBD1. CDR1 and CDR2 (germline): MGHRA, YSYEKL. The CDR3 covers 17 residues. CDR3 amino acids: CASSQVPSGQGDYGHTF. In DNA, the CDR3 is TGCGCCAGCAGCCAAGTCCCTTCGGGACAGGGGGACTATGGCCACACCTTC.